Below, one T cell receptor beta chain is given with its context. The data were taken from a study of blood T cell repertoires in COVID-19. Study-wide background: Sites in the United States, Italy and Spain provided acute and convalescent COVID-19 samples. From T cells, B-cell-depleted T cells, or PBMCs came the material, which was cDNA or gDNA.

Germline loops: CDR1 KGHSY, CDR2 FQNENV. V shed 4 bases and J shed 6 bases, with 6 bases lying between them. CDR3 length: 11 residues. Original analysis: The assay estimated nucleated cells by amplifying reference gene primers. Sequencing used immunoSEQ multiplex PCR; TCRdb keeps in-frame clones, though not all of them. D and trimming were read from the DNA, whereas the V and J calls and clone size are those reported in that table. The repertoire consists of tens of thousands of clones, with roughly 80% occurring once and the leading ten covering about 4.2%. The chain joins TRBV16 to TRBJ1-1; D is ambiguous. The TCR originated in a woman aged 45-60 years with acute or convalescent COVID-19. The sample consisted of peripheral blood. The CDR3, as DNA: TGTGCCAGCAGCCCAGGCTCTGAAGCTTTCTTT. Protein: CASSPGSEAFF.